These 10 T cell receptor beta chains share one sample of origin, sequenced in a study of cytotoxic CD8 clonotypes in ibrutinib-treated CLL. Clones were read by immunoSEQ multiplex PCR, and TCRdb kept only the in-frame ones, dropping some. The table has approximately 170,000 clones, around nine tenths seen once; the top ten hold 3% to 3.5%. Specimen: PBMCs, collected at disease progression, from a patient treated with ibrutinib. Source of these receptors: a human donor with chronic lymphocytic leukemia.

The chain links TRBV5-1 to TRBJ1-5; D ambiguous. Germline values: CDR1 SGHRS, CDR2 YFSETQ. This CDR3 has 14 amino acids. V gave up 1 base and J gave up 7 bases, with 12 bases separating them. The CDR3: CASSLSSGSQPQHF. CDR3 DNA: TGCGCCAGCAGCTTGTCATCAGGATCCCAGCCCCAGCATTTT.

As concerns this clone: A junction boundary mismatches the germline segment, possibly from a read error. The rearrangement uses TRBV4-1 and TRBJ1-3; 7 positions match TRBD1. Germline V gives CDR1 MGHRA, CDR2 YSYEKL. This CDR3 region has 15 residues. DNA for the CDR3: TGCGCCAGCACCCCGACAGGGAGCTCTGGGAACACCATATATTTT. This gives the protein CASTPTGSSGNTIYF.

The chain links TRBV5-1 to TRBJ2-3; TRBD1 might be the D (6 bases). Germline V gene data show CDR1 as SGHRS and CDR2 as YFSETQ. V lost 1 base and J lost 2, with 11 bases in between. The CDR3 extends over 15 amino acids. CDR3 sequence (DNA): TGCGCCAGCAGCTTGTCAAAGGGGGTCACAGATACGCAGTATTTT. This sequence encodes CASSLSKGVTDTQYF.

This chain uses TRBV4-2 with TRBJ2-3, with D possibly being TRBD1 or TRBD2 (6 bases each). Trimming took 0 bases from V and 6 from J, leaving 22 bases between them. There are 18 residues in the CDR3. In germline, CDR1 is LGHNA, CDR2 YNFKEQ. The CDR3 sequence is CASSQESTGATLRDTQYF. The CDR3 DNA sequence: TGTGCCAGCAGCCAAGAATCGACGGGGGCGACGTTGCGGGATACGCAGTATTTT.

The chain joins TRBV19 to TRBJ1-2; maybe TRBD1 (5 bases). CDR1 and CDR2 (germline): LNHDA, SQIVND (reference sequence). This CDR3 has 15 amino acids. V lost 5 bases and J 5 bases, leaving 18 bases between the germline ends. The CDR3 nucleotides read TGTGCCAGTAGTCCTTCGTTAGGGGTCGGGTATGGCTACACCTTC. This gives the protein CASSPSLGVGYGYTF.

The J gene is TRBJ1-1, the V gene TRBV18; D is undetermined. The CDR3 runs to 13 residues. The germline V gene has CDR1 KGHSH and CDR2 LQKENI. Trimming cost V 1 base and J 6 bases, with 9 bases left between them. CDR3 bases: TGTGCCAGCTCACCACTTCTGTTTTCTGAAGCTTTCTTT. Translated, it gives CASSPLLFSEAFF.

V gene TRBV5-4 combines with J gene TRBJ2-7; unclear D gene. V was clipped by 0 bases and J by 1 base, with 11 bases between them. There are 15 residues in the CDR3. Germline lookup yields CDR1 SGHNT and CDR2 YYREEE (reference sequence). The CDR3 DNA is TGTGCCAGCAGCTTGGAGTCGGGTTTGTCCTACGAGCAGTACTTC. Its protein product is CASSLESGLSYEQYF.

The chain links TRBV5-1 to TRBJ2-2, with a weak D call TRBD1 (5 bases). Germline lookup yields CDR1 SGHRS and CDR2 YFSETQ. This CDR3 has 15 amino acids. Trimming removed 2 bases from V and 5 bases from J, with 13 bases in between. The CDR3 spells CASSFSRVVTGELFF. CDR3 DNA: TGCGCCAGCAGCTTTTCCAGGGTGGTTACCGGGGAGCTGTTTTTT.

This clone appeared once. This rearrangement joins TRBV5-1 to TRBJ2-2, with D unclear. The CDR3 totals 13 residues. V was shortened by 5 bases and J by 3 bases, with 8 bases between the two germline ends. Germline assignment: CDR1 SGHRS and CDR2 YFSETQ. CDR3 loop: CASSLGYTGELFF. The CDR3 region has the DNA TGCGCCAGCAGTCTGGGGTACACCGGGGAGCTGTTTTTT.

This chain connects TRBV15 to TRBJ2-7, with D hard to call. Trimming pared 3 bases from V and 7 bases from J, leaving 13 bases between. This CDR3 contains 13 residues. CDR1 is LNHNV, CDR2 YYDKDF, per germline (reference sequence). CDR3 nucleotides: TGTGCCACCAGCAGGGACGGCGGCTTAGAGCAGTACTTC. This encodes CATSRDGGLEQYF.